This T cell receptor (beta chain) was documented in a study of T-cell reconstitution after alpha-beta-depleted transplantation in children. Molecular barcoding with unique molecular identifiers was used for the TCRbeta library. TCRdb analysed the PCR reads with MiXCR anew, one entry per CDR3 protein. The sample consists of approximately 83,000 distinct CDR3 sequences, about 12% of them appearing once. Trimming took off 4 bases at V and 1 base at J, with 4 bases between the two ends. The germline V gene has CDR1 ENHRY and CDR2 SYGVKD. The CDR3 runs 13 residues. Sequencing used PBMCs from the stem cell graft donor, obtained from the stem cell graft. The origin of this receptor is a human donor who donated a stem cell graft to a child with inherited bone marrow failure. The chain combines TRBV10-3 with TRBJ2-2; D gene unclear. The CDR3, as DNA: TGTGCCATCAGTGCCGTGAACACCGGGGAGCTGTTTTTT. This codes for CAISAVNTGELFF.